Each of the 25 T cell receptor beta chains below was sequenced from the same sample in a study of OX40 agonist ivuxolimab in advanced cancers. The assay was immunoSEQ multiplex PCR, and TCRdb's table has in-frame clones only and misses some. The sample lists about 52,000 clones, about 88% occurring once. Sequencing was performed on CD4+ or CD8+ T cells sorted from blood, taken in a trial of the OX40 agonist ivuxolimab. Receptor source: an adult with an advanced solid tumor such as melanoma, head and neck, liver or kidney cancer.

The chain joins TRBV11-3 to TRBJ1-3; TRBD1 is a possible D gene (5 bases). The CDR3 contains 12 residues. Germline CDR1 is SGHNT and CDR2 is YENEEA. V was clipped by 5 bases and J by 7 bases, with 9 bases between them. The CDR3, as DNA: TGTGCCAGCAGCACGCCAGGGAACACCATATATTTT. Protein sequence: CASSTPGNTIYF.

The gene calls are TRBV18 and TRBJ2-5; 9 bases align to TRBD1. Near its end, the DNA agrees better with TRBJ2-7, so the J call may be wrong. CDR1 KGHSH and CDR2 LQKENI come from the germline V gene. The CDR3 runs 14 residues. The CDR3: CASSLGQGTYEQYF. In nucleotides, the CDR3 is TGTGCCAGCTCACTGGGACAGGGAACCTACGAGCAGTACTTC.

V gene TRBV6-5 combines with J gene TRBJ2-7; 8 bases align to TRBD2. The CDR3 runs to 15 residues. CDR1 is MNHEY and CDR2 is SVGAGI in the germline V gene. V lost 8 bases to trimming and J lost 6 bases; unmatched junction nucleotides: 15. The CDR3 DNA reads TGTGCCAGCGGGCTACTTCGCGGGGGGATCGTCGAGCAGTACTTC. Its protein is CASGLLRGGIVEQYF.

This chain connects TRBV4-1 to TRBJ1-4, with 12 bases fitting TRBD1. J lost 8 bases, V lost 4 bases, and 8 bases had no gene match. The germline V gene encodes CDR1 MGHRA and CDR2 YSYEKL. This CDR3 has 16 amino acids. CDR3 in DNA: TGCGCCAGCAGCCTACAAACCGGGACAGGGGGCGAAAAACTGTTTTTT. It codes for CASSLQTGTGGEKLFF.

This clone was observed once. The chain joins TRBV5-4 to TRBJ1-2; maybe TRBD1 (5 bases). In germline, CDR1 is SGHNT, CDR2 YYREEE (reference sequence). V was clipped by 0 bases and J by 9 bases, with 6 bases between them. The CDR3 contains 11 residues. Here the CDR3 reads CASSLDRSYTF. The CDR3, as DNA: TGTGCCAGCAGCTTGGACAGGAGCTACACCTTC.

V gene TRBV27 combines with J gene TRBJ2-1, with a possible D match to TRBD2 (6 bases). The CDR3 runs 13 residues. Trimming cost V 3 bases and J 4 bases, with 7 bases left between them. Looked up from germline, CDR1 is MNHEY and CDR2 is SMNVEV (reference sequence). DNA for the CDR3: TGTGCCAGCAGTTTGGGACTTTACAATGAGCAGTTCTTC. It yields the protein CASSLGLYNEQFF.

CDR3 sequence (DNA): TGTGCCAGCAGCGTAGTGGCAGGGTTAGGAACGAACACCGGGGAGCTGTTTTTT. Amino acids: CASSVVAGLGTNTGELFF. The V and J genes are TRBV9 and TRBJ2-2; D is possibly TRBD1 (5 bases). CDR1 SGDLS and CDR2 YYNGEE come from the germline V gene. This CDR3 has 18 amino acids. Trimming took 0 bases from V and 0 from J, leaving 15 bases between them.

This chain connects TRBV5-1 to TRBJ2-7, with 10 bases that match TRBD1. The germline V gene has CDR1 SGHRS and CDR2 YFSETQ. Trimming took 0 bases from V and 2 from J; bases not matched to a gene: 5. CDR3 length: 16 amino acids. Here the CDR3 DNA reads TGCGCCAGCAGCTTGGTGGACGGGACAGGGGCCTACGAGCAGTACTTC. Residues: CASSLVDGTGAYEQYF.

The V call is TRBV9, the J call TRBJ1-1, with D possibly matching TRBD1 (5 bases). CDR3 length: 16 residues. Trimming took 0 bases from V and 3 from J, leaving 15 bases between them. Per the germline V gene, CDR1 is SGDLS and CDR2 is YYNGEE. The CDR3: CASSVAPGRGDTEAFF. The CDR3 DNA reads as TGTGCCAGCAGCGTAGCCCCGGGACGGGGGGACACTGAAGCTTTCTTT.

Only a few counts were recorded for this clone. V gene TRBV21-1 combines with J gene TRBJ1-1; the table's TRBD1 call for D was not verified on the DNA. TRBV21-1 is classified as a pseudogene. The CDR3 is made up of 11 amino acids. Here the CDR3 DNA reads TGTGCCAGCAGAGGGCAGGGAAAAGCTTTCTTT. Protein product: CASRGQGKAFF.

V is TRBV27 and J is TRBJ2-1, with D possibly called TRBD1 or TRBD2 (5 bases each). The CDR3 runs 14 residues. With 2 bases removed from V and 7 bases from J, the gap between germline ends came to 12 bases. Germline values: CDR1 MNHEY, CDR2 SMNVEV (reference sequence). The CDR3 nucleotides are TGTGCCAGCAGTTTAACGGGGCTCTGGAATGAGCAGTTCTTC. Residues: CASSLTGLWNEQFF.

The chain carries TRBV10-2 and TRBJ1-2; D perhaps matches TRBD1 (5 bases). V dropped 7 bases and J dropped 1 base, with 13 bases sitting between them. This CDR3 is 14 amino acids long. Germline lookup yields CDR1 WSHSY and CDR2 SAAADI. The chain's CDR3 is CASTATVRNYGYTF. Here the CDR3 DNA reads TGCGCCAGCACCGCGACAGTACGTAACTATGGCTACACCTTC.

Here the CDR3 reads CASSEVGEWNTEAFF. The CDR3, as DNA: TGTGCCAGCAGTGAAGTGGGGGAGTGGAACACTGAAGCTTTCTTT. The gene calls are TRBV6-1 and TRBJ1-1; tentatively, D is TRBD1 (5 bases). V shed 1 base and J shed 1 base, with 10 bases lying between them. Germline assignment: CDR1 MNHNS and CDR2 SASEGT. The CDR3 loop spans 15 amino acids.

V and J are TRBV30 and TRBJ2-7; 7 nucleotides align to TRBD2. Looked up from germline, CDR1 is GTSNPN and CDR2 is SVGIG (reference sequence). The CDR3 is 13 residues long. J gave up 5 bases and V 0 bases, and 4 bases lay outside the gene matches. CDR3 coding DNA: TGTGCCTGGAGTGTCGGCGGGGGTGACGAGCAGTACTTC. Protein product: CAWSVGGGDEQYF.

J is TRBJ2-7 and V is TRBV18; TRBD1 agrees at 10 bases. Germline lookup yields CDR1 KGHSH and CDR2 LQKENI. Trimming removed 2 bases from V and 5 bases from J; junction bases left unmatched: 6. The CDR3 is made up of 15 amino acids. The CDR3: CASSPDRGPDDEQYF. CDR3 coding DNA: TGTGCCAGCTCACCAGACAGGGGGCCTGACGACGAGCAGTACTTC.

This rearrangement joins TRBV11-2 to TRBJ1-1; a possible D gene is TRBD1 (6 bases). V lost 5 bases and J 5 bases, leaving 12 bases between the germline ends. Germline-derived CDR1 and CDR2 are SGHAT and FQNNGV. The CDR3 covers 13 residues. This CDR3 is CASSKTGYTEAFF. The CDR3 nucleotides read TGTGCCAGCAGCAAAACAGGGTATACTGAAGCTTTCTTT. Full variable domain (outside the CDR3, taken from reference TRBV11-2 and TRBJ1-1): EAGVAQSPRYKIIEKRQSVAFWCNPISGHATLYWYQQILGQGPKLLIQFQNNGVVDDSQLPKDRFSAERLKGVDSTLKIQPAKLEDSAVYLCASSKTGYTEAFFGQGTRLTVV.

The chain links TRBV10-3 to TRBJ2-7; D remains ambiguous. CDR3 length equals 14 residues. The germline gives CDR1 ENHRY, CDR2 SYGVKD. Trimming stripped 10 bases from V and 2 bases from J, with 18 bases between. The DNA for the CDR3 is TGTGCCACCTCGACGGACGAAGGAACCTACGAGCAGTACTTC. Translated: CATSTDEGTYEQYF.

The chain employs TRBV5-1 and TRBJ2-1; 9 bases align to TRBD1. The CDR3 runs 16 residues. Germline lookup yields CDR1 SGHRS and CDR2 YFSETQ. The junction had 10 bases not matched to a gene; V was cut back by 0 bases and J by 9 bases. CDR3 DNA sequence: TGCGCCAGCAGCTTGGTAGGGGGACAGGGAGGTGGTGAGCAGTTCTTC. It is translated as CASSLVGGQGGGEQFF.

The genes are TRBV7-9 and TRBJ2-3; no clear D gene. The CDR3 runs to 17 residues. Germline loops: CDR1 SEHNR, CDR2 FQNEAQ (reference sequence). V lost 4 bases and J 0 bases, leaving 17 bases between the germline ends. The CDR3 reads CASSYPREESSTDTQYF. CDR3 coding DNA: TGTGCCAGCAGCTACCCGCGTGAGGAGTCTAGCACAGATACGCAGTATTTT.

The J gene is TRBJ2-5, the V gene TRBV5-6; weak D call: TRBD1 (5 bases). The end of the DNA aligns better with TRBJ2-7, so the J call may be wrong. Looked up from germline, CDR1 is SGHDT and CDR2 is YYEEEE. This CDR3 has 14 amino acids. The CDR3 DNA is TGTGCCAGCAGCTTGGGGGGCAGAAAATACGAGCAGTACTTC. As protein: CASSLGGRKYEQYF.

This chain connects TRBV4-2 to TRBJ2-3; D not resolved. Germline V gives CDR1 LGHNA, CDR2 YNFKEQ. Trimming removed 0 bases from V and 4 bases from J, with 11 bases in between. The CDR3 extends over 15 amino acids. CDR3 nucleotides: TGTGCCAGCAGCCAAGATTCGCCGCCGGCAGATACGCAGTATTTT. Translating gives CASSQDSPPADTQYF.

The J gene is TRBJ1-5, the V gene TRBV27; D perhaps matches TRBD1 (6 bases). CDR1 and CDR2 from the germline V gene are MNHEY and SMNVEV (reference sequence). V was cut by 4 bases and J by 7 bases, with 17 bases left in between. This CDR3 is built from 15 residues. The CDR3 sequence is CASSSGPRGVQPQHF. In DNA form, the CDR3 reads TGTGCCAGCAGTTCAGGCCCCAGGGGAGTGCAGCCCCAGCATTTT.

CDR3 sequence (DNA): TGTGCCAGCAGAGGACGGGGGGAAAAACTGTTTTTT. Protein sequence: CASRGRGEKLFF. The chain has TRBV27 and TRBJ1-4, with D perhaps matching TRBD1 (5 bases). V was shortened by 6 bases and J by 8 bases, with 10 bases between the two germline ends. The CDR3 consists of 12 residues. The V gene's germline CDR1 is MNHEY and CDR2 SMNVEV (reference sequence).

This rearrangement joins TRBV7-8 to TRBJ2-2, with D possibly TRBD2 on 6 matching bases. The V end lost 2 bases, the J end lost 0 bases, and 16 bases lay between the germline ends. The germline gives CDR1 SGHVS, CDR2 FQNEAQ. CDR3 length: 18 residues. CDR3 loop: CASSLPQGGGTNTGELFF. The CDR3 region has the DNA TGTGCCAGCAGCTTACCGCAGGGCGGAGGGACGAACACCGGGGAGCTGTTTTTT.

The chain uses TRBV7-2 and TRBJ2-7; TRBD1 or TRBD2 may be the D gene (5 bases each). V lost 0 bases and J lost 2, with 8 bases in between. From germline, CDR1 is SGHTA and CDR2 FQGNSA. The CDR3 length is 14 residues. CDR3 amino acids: CASSLAKGPYEQYF. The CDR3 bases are TGTGCCAGCAGCTTAGCCAAGGGACCCTACGAGCAGTACTTC.